This T cell receptor (beta chain) comes out of a study of post-analysis software for immune sequencing data (dated by TCRdb to between 2015 and 2016). For context, the study as a whole: Recorded disease courses included relapsing-remitting, secondary progressive and progressive-relapsing multiple sclerosis, with some patients lacking subtype annotation. The multiple sclerosis patient repertoires were compared with approximately 11 previously published healthy control repertoires from donors aged about 6 to 28 years. A subset of samples was prepared in parallel using single-end sample barcoding, then pooled and co-amplified after Illumina adapter ligation.

The CDR3 runs 16 residues from the cysteine to the phenylalanine. The read is trimmed to its CDR3 DNA, 48 bases read in frame from base 1. Relative to germline, V is missing 6 bases and J is missing 2 bases, with 13 bases of the junction outside any gene match. To demonstrate the VDJtools post-analysis software, the study profiled TCR beta repertoires from the peripheral blood of around 13 young patients with multiple sclerosis. Multiple sclerosis patients were children and adolescents aged roughly 6 to 17 years. The library came from PCR. The data were produced on an Illumina HiSeq 2500. To reduce PCR and sequencing biases, unique molecular identifiers were incorporated into the TCR beta cDNA libraries. Per 1 to 10 million input T cells, roughly 500,000 cDNA molecules were obtained, such that each molecule approximated one T cell. The patient libraries were prepared and sequenced using the same protocol as the earlier healthy control dataset. Samples belonging to the same batch were prepared together, multiplexed and sequenced on a shared HiSeq lane. As for how the authors treated the data: MIGEC handled the raw barcoded reads, throwing out single-read molecular identifier groups before consensus assembly and CDR3 extraction. VDJtools was used for post-analysis of the clonotype tables, and diversity was normalized by down-sampling every dataset to the size of the smallest sample. Repertoire overlap clustering matched CDR3 amino acid but not nucleotide sequences to correct batch-related cross-sample contamination. Using fastp trimming at Q25 and MiXCR clonotype assembly, TCRdb reanalyzed the public sequencing data and kept in-frame beta chains. All rows with the same CDR3 protein become a single entry with the most common DNA and genes. TCRdb, not the authors, supplied the V and J calls. Across this sample there are roughly 870,000 distinct CDR3 sequences, with approximately 53% seen only once. The ten largest account for about 4.8% of the sample.

The paper as a whole reports these results and caveats: Normalized Chao1 diversity was significantly lower in multiple sclerosis patients than controls, suggesting substantial peripheral T-cell clonal expansion. The multiple sclerosis patient group was slightly younger than the control group. Significantly higher frequencies in patients than in controls were found for roughly 5 TRBV segments, including TRBV5-6, TRBV5-1 and TRBV20-1. When samples were clustered directly using the F measure, samples prepared in the same batch co-clustered strongly, which prompted a batch-effect correction.

With respect to this clonotype: There is no known antigen for this receptor. Base qualities are not at hand, and no much larger clone is one base apart.

Material for sequencing was blood. In this chain, TRBV12-3 or TRBV12-4 is recombined with TRBJ2-7; TRBD1 lines up with 7 middle nucleotides. The sequence came from a girl between 10 and 17 years old with multiple sclerosis. The CDR3 here reads CASRRSWGTVAYEQYF. The nucleotides read TGTGCCAGCAGACGTAGTTGGGGGACAGTAGCCTACGAGCAGTACTTC.